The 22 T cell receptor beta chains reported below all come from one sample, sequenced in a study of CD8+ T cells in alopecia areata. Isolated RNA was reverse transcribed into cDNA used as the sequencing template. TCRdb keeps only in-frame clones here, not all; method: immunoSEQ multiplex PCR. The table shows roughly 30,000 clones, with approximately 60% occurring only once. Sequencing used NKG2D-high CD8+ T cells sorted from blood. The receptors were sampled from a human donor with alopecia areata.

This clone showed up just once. CDR3 in amino acids: CASNQGDEQFF. The CDR3 DNA reads as TGTGCCAGCAATCAGGGGGATGAGCAGTTCTTC. The rearrangement uses TRBV27 and TRBJ2-1; TRBD1 matches at 7 bases. Trimming removed 7 bases from V and 8 bases from J; junction bases left unmatched: 2. The CDR3 is 11 amino acids. Germline loops: CDR1 MNHEY, CDR2 SMNVEV (reference sequence).

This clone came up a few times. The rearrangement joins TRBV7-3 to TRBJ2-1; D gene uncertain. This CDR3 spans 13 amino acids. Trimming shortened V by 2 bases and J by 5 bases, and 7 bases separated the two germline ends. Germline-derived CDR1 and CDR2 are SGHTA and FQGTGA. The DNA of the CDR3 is TGTGCCAGCAGCTTAGAAGGGCACAATGAGCAGTTCTTC. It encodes CASSLEGHNEQFF.

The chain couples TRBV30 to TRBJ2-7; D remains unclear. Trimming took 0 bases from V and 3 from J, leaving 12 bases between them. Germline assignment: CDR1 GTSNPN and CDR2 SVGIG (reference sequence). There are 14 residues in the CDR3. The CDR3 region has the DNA TGTGCCTGGAGTGTAATGGCTCAAGACTACGAGCAGTACTTC. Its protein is CAWSVMAQDYEQYF.

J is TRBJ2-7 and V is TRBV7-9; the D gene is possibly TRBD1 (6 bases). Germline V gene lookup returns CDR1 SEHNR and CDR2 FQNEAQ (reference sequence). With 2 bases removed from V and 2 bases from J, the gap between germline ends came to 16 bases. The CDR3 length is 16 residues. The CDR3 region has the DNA TGTGCCAGCAGCTTACCCACGGCAGGGGAGCCCTACGAGCAGTACTTC. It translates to CASSLPTAGEPYEQYF. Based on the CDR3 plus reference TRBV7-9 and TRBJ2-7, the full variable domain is DTGVSQNPRHKITKRGQNVTFRCDPISEHNRLYWYRQTLGQGPEFLTYFQNEAQLEKSRLLSDRFSAERPKGSFSTLEIQRTEQGDSAMYLCASSLPTAGEPYEQYFGPGTRLTVT.

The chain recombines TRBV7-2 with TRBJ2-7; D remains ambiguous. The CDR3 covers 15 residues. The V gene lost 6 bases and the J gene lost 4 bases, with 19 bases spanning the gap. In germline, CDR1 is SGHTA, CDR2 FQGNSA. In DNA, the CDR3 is TGTGCCAGCAGGACGACTCCGACCGAATGGTACGAGCAGTACTTC. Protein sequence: CASRTTPTEWYEQYF.

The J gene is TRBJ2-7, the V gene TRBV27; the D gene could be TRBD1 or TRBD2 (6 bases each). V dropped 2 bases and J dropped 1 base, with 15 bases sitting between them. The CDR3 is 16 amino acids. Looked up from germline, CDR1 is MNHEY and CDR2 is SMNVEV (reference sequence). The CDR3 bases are TGTGCCAGCAGTTTAGGGGCGGGACACCAATCCTACGAGCAGTACTTC. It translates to CASSLGAGHQSYEQYF.

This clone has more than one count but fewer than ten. This CDR3 reads CASSDPGTGGHEQYF. CDR3 DNA: TGTGCCAGCAGTGATCCCGGAACAGGGGGGCACGAGCAGTACTTC. The genes are TRBV2 and TRBJ2-7; 8 bases agree with TRBD1. The CDR3 runs 15 residues. Germline V gene sequence: CDR1 SNHLY, CDR2 FYNNEI. J lost 5 bases, V lost 3 bases, and 9 bases had no gene match.

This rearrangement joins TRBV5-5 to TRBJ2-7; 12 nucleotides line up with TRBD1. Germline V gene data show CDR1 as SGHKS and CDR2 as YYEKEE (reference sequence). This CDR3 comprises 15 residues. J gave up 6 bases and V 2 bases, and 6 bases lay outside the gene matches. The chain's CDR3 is CASSFPGQGAREQYF. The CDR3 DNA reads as TGTGCCAGCAGCTTTCCGGGACAGGGGGCACGCGAGCAGTACTTC. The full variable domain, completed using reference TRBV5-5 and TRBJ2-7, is DAGVTQSPTHLIKTRGQQVTLRCSPISGHKSVSWYQQVLGQGPQFIFQYYEKEERGRGNFPDRFSARQFPNYSSELNVNALLLGDSALYLCASSFPGQGAREQYFGPGTRLTVT.

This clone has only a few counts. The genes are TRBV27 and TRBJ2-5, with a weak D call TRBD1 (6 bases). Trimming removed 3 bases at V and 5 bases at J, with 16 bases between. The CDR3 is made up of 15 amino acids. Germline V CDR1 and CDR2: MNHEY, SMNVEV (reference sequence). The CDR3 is CASSFSRDIGETQYF. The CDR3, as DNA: TGTGCCAGCAGTTTCTCTCGGGACATAGGGGAGACCCAGTACTTC.

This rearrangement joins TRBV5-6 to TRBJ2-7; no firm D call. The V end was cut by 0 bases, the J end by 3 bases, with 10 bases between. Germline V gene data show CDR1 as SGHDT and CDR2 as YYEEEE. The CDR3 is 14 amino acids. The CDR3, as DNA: TGTGCCAGCAGCTTGGTTTGGAAAGGCTACGAGCAGTACTTC. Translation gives CASSLVWKGYEQYF.

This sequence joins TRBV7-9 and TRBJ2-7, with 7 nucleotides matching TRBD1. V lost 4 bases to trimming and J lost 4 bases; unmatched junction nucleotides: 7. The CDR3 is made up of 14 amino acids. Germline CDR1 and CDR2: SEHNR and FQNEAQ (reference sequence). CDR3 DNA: TGTGCCAGCAGCTCGACAGGGATTGCGTACGAGCAGTACTTC. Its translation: CASSSTGIAYEQYF.

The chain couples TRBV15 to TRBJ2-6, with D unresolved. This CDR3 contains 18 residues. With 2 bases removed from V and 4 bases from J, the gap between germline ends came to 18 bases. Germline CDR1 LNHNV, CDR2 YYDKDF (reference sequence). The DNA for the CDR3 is TGTGCCACCAGCAGATGGTCCAGCGTGGGCCTAGGGGCCAACGTCCTGACTTTC. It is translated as CATSRWSSVGLGANVLTF.

CDR3 nucleotides: TGTGCCAGCAGCGCGGAAGGGGCTTCTGAGCAGTTCTTC. Translated, it gives CASSAEGASEQFF. V is TRBV5-6 and J is TRBJ2-1; possible D gene TRBD1, 5 bases. Germline V gene sequence: CDR1 SGHDT, CDR2 YYEEEE. Trimming shortened V by 4 bases and J by 9 bases, and 14 bases separated the two germline ends. The CDR3 has 13 residues.

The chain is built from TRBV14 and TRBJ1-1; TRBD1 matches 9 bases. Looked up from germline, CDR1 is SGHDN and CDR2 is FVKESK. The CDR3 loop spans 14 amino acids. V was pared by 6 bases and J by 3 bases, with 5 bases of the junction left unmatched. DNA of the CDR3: TGTGCCAGCAGGTTCGGGGACAGGGACACTGAAGCTTTCTTT. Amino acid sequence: CASRFGDRDTEAFF.

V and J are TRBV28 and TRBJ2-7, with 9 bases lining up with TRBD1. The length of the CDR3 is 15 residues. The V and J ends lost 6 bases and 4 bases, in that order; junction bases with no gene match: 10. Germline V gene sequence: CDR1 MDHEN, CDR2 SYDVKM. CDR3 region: CASRRRTGGGYEQYF. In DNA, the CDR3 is TGTGCCAGCAGACGTAGAACAGGGGGCGGGTACGAGCAGTACTTC.

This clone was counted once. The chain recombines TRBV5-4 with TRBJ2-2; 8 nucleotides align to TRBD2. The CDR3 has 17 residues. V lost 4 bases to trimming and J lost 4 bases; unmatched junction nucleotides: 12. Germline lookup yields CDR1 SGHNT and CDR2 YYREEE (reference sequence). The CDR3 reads CASSPEGAGASTGELFF. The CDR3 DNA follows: TGTGCCAGCAGCCCGGAAGGAGCGGGAGCCTCCACCGGGGAGCTGTTTTTT.

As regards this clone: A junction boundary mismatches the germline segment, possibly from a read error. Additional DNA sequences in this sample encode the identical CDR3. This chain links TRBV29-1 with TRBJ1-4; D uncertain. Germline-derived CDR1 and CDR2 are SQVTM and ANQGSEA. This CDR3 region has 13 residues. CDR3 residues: CSVTHASSEKLFF. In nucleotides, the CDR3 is TGCAGCGTTACCCACGCCTCTTCAGAAAAACTATTTTTT.

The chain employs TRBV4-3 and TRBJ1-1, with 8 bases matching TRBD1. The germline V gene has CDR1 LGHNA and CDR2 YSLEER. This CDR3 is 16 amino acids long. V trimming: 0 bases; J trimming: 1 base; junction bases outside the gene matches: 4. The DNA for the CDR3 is TGCGCCAGCAGCCAAGATATGGGGACAGGGAACACTGAAGCTTTCTTT. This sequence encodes CASSQDMGTGNTEAFF.

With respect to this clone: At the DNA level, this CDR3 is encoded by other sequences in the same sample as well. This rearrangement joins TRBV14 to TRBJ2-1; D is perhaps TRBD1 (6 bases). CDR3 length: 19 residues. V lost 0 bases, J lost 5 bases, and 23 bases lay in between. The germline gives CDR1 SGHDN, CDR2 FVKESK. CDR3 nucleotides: TGTGCCAGCAGCCAAGATCAGGACAGCGTCGTTTTGGAAAACAATGAGCAGTTCTTC. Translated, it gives CASSQDQDSVVLENNEQFF. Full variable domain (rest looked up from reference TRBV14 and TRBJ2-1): EAGVTQFPSHSVIEKGQTVTLRCDPISGHDNLYWYRRVMGKEIKFLLHFVKESKQDESGMPNNRFLAERTGGTYSTLKVQPAELEDSGVYFCASSQDQDSVVLENNEQFFGPGTRLTVL.

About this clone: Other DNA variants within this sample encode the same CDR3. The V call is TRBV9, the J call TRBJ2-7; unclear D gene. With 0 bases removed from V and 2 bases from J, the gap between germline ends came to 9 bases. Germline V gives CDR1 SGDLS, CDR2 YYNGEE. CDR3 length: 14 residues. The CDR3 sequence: CASSVGGSAYEQYF. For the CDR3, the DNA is TGTGCCAGCAGCGTAGGTGGTTCGGCCTACGAGCAGTACTTC.

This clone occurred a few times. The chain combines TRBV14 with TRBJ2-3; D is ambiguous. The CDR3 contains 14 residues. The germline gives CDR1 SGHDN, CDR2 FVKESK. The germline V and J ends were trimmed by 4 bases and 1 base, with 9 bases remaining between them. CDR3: CASSPPIRTDTQYF. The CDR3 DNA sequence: TGTGCCAGCAGCCCCCCGATACGCACAGATACGCAGTATTTT.

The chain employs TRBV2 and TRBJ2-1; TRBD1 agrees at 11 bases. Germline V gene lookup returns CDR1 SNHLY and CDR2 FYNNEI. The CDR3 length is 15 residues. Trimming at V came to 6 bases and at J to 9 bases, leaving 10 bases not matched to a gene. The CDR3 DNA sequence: TGTGCCAGCAGCTGGGGACAGGGGGTATCGGGTGAGCAGTTCTTC. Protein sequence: CASSWGQGVSGEQFF.